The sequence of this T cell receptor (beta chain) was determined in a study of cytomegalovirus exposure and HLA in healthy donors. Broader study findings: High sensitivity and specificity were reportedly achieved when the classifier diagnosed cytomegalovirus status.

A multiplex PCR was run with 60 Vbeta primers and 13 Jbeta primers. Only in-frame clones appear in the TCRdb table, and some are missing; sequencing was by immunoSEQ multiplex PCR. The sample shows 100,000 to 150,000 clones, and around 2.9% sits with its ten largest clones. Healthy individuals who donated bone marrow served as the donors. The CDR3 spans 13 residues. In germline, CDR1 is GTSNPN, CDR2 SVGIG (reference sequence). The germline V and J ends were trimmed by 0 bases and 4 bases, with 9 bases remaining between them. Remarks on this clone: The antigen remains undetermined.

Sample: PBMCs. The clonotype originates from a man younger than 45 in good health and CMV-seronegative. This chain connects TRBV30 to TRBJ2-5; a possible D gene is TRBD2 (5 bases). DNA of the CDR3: TGTGCCTGGAGTGTACGTGAGGGAGAGACCCAGTACTTC. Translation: CAWSVREGETQYF.